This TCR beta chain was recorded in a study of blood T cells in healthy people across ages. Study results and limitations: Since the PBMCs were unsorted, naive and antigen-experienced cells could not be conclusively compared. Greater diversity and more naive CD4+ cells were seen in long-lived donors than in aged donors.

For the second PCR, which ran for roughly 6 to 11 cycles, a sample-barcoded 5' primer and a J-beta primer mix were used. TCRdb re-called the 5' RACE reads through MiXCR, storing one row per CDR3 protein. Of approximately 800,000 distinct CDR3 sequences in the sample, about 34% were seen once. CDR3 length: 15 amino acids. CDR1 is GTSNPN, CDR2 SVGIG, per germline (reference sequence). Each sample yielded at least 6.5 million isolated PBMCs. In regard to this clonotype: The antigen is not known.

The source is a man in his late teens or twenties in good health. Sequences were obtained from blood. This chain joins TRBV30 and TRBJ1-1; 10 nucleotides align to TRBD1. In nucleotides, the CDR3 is TGTGCTCAGGGACAGGGGAAGGTTAGAGGTACTGAAGCTTTCTTT. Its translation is CAQGQGKVRGTEAFF.